The rows below give T cell receptor beta chains drawn from one sample of a study of cytomegalovirus exposure and HLA in healthy donors. Assay used: immunoSEQ multiplex PCR; TCRdb lists only in-frame clones, some missing. The data contain 200,000 to 250,000 clones, about 78% of them singletons. Sequenced sample: PBMCs. These receptors were obtained from a male donor in good health and CMV-seronegative. Both conserved end residues are trimmed from each CDR3. The order of the fields is J gene, V gene, CDR3 protein.

>TRBJ2-3|TRBV6-5
ASSYSGEVGDTQY
>TRBJ2-5|TRBV6-5
ASRNDRGPVETQY
>TRBJ1-1|TRBV7-2
ASSLPGSKAF
>TRBJ1-4|TRBV6-1
ASIIGRTSNEKLF
>TRBJ1-5|TRBV6-5
ASSRDRGTGPQH
>TRBJ1-2|TRBV7-8
ASSLRGGTFNGYT
>TRBJ2-7|TRBV11-2
ASSFSGTGEQY
>TRBJ2-7|TRBV11-3
ASSPNYRGTEQY
>TRBJ2-2|TRBV6-5
ASSSLAGRTGELF
>TRBJ2-3|TRBV5-4
ASSPIRQGTDTQY
>TRBJ1-1|TRBV29-1
SVVGTANTEAF
>TRBJ1-5|TRBV27
ASSLRQGNNQPQH